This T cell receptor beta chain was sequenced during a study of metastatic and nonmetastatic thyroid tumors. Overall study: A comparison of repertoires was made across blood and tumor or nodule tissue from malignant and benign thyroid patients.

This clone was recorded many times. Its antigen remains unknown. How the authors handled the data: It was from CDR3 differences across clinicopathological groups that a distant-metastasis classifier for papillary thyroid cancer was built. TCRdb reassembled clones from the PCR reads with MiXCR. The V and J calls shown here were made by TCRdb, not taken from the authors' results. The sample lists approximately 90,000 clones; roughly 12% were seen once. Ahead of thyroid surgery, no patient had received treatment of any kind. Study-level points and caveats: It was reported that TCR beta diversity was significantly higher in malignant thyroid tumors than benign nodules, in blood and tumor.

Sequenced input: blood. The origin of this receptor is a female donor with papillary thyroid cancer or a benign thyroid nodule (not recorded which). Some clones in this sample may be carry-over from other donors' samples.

Written as DNA, the CDR3 is TGTGCCAGCCGGGACAGATCCACCTACGAGCAGTACTTC. It specifies CASRDRSTYEQYF. The chain couples TRBV6-1 to TRBJ2-7, with 7 bases lining up with TRBD1. The CDR3 spans 13 residues. The germline gives CDR1 MNHNS, CDR2 SASEGT. With V trimmed by 8 bases and J by 2 bases, 6 bases remained unmatched.